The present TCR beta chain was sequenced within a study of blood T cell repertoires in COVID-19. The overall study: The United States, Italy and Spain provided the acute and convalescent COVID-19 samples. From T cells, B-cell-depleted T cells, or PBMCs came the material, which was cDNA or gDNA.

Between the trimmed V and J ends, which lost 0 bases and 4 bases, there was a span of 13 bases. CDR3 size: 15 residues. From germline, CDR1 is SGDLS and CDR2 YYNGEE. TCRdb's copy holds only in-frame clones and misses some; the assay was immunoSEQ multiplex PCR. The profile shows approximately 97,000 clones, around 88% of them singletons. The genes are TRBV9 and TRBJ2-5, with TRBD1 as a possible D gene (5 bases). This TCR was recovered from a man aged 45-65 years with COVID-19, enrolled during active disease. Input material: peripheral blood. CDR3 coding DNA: TGTGCCAGCAGCGTAGCTTCTGGCAGGGCAGAGACCCAGTACTTC. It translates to CASSVASGRAETQYF.